The 26 T cell receptor beta chains below were found in one sample sequenced in a study of blood T cell repertoires in COVID-19. Using immunoSEQ multiplex PCR, the repertoire was profiled, and TCRdb retains in-frame clones only, with some absent. The sample records under 300,000 clones, about nine tenths being singletons. The sequencing input was PBMCs or T cells enriched from blood (not recorded which). Source of these receptors: a woman between 35 and 50 years old with acute COVID-19.

This clone has only one observation. V and J are TRBV11-2 and TRBJ2-7; the match to TRBD1 covers 8 bases. This CDR3 spans 15 amino acids. V lost 4 bases and J lost 9; bases outside the gene matches: 14. CDR1 is SGHAT, CDR2 FQNNGV, per germline. As DNA, the CDR3 is TGTGCCAGCAGCTCGTCGGGGACAGGCCTCCCCGTGCAGTACTTC. It yields the protein CASSSSGTGLPVQYF.

The chain links TRBV12-3 or TRBV12-4 to TRBJ1-5; D ambiguous. Trimming left V 5 bases short and J 7 bases short, with 12 bases between. This CDR3 spans 13 amino acids. The CDR3 coding sequence is TGTGCCAGCAGTGCGCGGGTGCGCCAGCCCCAGCATTTT. Amino acid sequence: CASSARVRQPQHF.

The rearrangement uses TRBV19 and TRBJ1-4, with a possible D match to TRBD1 (5 bases). Trimming took 7 bases from V and 7 from J, leaving 16 bases between them. The CDR3 has 14 residues. CDR1 is LNHDA, CDR2 SQIVND, per germline (reference sequence). CDR3 sequence: CASTVGGVGEKLFF. CDR3 bases: TGTGCCAGTACCGTCGGAGGGGTTGGTGAAAAACTGTTTTTT.

V and J are TRBV9 and TRBJ1-4; tentatively, D is TRBD1 (6 bases). This CDR3 is built from 16 residues. Per the germline V gene, CDR1 is SGDLS and CDR2 is YYNGEE. The V end was cut by 4 bases, the J end by 0 bases, with 13 bases between. The CDR3 DNA is TGTGCCAGCAGCCCCGGGACAACAACAACTAATGAAAAACTGTTTTTT. Translation: CASSPGTTTTNEKLFF.

The CDR3, as DNA: TGTGCCAGCAGCCAAGACCTGAGCTCCTATAATTCACCCCTCCACTTT. Encoded protein: CASSQDLSSYNSPLHF. The chain recombines TRBV3-1 (or the pseudogene TRBV3-2) with TRBJ1-6, with D unclear. The length of the CDR3 is 16 residues. Germline V gene lookup returns CDR1 LGHDT and CDR2 YNNKEL (reference sequence). Deletions cut 0 bases from V and 0 bases from J, with 6 bases between.

The V and J genes are TRBV9 and TRBJ1-2; 8 positions agree with TRBD1. After removal of 3 bases from V and 1 base from J, the junction contained 2 bases not matched to a gene. This CDR3 is 14 amino acids long. Per germline, CDR1 SGDLS and CDR2 YYNGEE. The CDR3 loop reads CASSADRGNYGYTF. CDR3 DNA: TGTGCCAGCAGCGCAGACAGGGGTAACTATGGCTACACCTTC.

This chain uses TRBV5-6 with TRBJ1-5; 7 bases match TRBD1. This CDR3 comprises 16 residues. Germline trimming cut 1 base from V and 0 bases from J; bases unmatched to any gene: 4. From germline, CDR1 is SGHDT and CDR2 YYEEEE. The CDR3 sequence is CASSLSGQYSNQPQHF. In nucleotides, the CDR3 is TGTGCCAGCAGCTTGTCGGGACAGTATAGCAATCAGCCCCAGCATTTT.

The chain joins TRBV5-1 to TRBJ2-2; the D is unclear. This CDR3 has 15 residues. Trimming took 0 bases from V and 0 from J, leaving 6 bases between them. Germline V gene data show CDR1 as SGHRS and CDR2 as YFSETQ. The CDR3 loop reads CASSLGHPNTGELFF. The CDR3 DNA sequence: TGCGCCAGCAGCTTGGGACATCCGAACACCGGGGAGCTGTTTTTT.

This chain uses TRBV7-9 with TRBJ1-1, with TRBD1 as a possible D gene (5 bases). Germline loops: CDR1 SEHNR, CDR2 FQNEAQ (reference sequence). V was clipped by 2 bases and J by 2 bases, with 15 bases between them. CDR3 length equals 16 residues. CDR3 sequence reads: CASSLPGRPINTEAFF. The DNA for the CDR3 is TGTGCCAGCAGCTTACCAGGGAGGCCGATTAACACTGAAGCTTTCTTT.

This sequence joins TRBV6-5 and TRBJ2-1; TRBD2 is a possible D gene (5 bases). With 7 bases removed from V and 4 bases from J, the gap between germline ends came to 11 bases. Germline loops: CDR1 MNHEY, CDR2 SVGAGI. This CDR3 contains 13 residues. CDR3 DNA: TGTGCCAGCATGGACTCGGAATACAATGAGCAGTTCTTC. This translates into CASMDSEYNEQFF.

This clone was detected only a few times. This rearrangement joins TRBV7-9 to TRBJ2-7, with TRBD2 as a possible D gene (6 bases). V lost 5 bases to trimming and J lost 5 bases, with 13 bases between them. This CDR3 is 13 amino acids long. The germline V gene encodes CDR1 SEHNR and CDR2 FQNEAQ (reference sequence). Here the CDR3 reads CASSAPRGNEQYF. Here the CDR3 DNA reads TGTGCCAGCAGCGCTCCTCGGGGGAACGAGCAGTACTTC. Full variable domain (rest looked up from reference TRBV7-9 and TRBJ2-7): DTGVSQNPRHKITKRGQNVTFRCDPISEHNRLYWYRQTLGQGPEFLTYFQNEAQLEKSRLLSDRFSAERPKGSFSTLEIQRTEQGDSAMYLCASSAPRGNEQYFGPGTRLTVT.

The J gene is TRBJ2-7, the V gene TRBV27, with 7 positions matching TRBD2. CDR3 length: 17 residues. Germline CDR1 and CDR2: MNHEY and SMNVEV (reference sequence). V trimming: 5 bases; J trimming: 2 bases; junction bases outside the gene matches: 15. For the CDR3, the DNA is TGTGCCAGCAGTCTCCGGGTTGGGAGGGGATCAACCTACGAGCAGTACTTC. This sequence encodes CASSLRVGRGSTYEQYF.

The rearrangement joins TRBV5-1 to TRBJ2-3; 12 bases match TRBD2. This CDR3 spans 16 amino acids. The germline V gene encodes CDR1 SGHRS and CDR2 YFSETQ. V was clipped by 4 bases and J by 5 bases; unmatched bases: 8. CDR3 sequence reads: CASSPLAGGGQDTQYF. CDR3 DNA sequence: TGCGCCAGCAGCCCGCTAGCGGGAGGGGGGCAAGATACGCAGTATTTT.

To note about this clone: At the DNA level, this CDR3 is encoded by other sequences in the same sample as well. This chain connects TRBV25-1 to TRBJ2-5, with TRBD1 matching 7 bases. The J segment lost 2 bases and the V segment lost 1 base, leaving 7 bases of the junction unmatched. The germline gives CDR1 MGHDK, CDR2 SYGVNS. The CDR3 extends over 16 amino acids. The CDR3 sequence: CASSELGQGVQETQYF. The CDR3 region has the DNA TGTGCCAGCAGTGAATTGGGGCAGGGGGTACAAGAGACCCAGTACTTC.

This chain uses TRBV5-1 with TRBJ1-5, with D perhaps TRBD1 (6 bases). The CDR3 consists of 13 residues. V was trimmed by 0 bases and J by 9 bases, leaving 10 bases between them. CDR1 and CDR2 from the germline V gene are SGHRS and YFSETQ. The CDR3 DNA follows: TGCGCCAGCAGCTTGGTAGGGGGGGTGCCCCAGCATTTT. Encoded protein: CASSLVGGVPQHF.

The chain joins TRBV3-1 (or the pseudogene TRBV3-2) to TRBJ1-1, with D possibly matching TRBD1 (6 bases). V lost 3 bases, J lost 2 bases, and 16 bases lay in between. The germline V gene has CDR1 LGHDT and CDR2 YNNKEL (reference sequence). The CDR3 totals 16 residues. The CDR3 DNA reads TGTGCCAGCAGCCAGGGGGGGACATGGTCCAACACTGAAGCTTTCTTT. Protein: CASSQGGTWSNTEAFF.

Written as DNA, the CDR3 is TGCGCCAGCAGCCAAGGGTGGGGTAGCGGGGTGGTTGAGCAGTTCTTC. This encodes CASSQGWGSGVVEQFF. The J gene is TRBJ2-1, the V gene TRBV4-1; TRBD2 matches at 8 bases. J lost 9 bases, V lost 1 base, and 11 bases had no gene match. Germline-derived CDR1 and CDR2 are MGHRA and YSYEKL. The CDR3 covers 16 residues.

V and J are TRBV15 and TRBJ2-5; 9 nucleotides line up with TRBD2. Germline V gene sequence: CDR1 LNHNV, CDR2 YYDKDF (reference sequence). V trimming: 5 bases; J trimming: 1 base; junction bases outside the gene matches: 11. There are 17 residues in the CDR3. The CDR3 nucleotides are TGTGCCACCAGCGGGGGGGACCGAGCGGGGGGCCAAGAGACCCAGTACTTC. As protein: CATSGGDRAGGQETQYF.

This clone was recorded once. The chain uses TRBV14 and TRBJ1-2; D gene unclear. Germline V gene lookup returns CDR1 SGHDN and CDR2 FVKESK. There are 15 residues in the CDR3. V dropped 1 base and J dropped 0 bases, with 9 bases sitting between them. The CDR3 region is CASSQVRGANYGYTF. In DNA, the CDR3 is TGTGCCAGCAGCCAAGTAAGAGGCGCTAACTATGGCTACACCTTC.

This chain links TRBV18 with TRBJ2-2; D may be TRBD1 (6 bases). Germline-derived CDR1 and CDR2 are KGHSH and LQKENI. V lost 1 base and J 0 bases, leaving 15 bases between the germline ends. The CDR3 sequence is 18 residues long. CDR3 sequence (DNA): TGTGCCAGCTCACCACGAATACAGGGTCAAACGAACACCGGGGAGCTGTTTTTT. This codes for CASSPRIQGQTNTGELFF.

The gene calls are TRBV5-3 and TRBJ2-1; 8 nucleotides match TRBD2. TRBV5-3 is identified as an open reading frame with a role that is uncertain. Unmatched junction bases numbered 8, after V lost 4 bases and J lost 2 bases. CDR3 length equals 16 residues. The CDR3 DNA follows: TGTGCCAGAAGCCCGGCAGCGGGAGTAACCTACAATGAGCAGTTCTTC. Translation gives CARSPAAGVTYNEQFF.

The rearrangement links TRBV19 to TRBJ2-7; D perhaps matches TRBD1 (6 bases). The CDR3 consists of 12 residues. Deletions cut 4 bases from V and 3 bases from J, with 7 bases between. Germline lookup yields CDR1 LNHDA and CDR2 SQIVND (reference sequence). CDR3 sequence: CASSKQGYEQYF. CDR3 nucleotide sequence: TGTGCCAGTAGTAAACAGGGCTACGAGCAGTACTTC.

A single count supports this clone. The genes are TRBV3-1 (or the pseudogene TRBV3-2) and TRBJ1-3, with 7 bases fitting TRBD1. The CDR3 loop spans 16 amino acids. V lost 1 base, J lost 0 bases, and 3 bases stayed unmatched. Germline-derived CDR1 and CDR2 are LGHDT and YNNKEL (reference sequence). CDR3 DNA sequence: TGTGCCAGCAGCCAAGGGGGACAGATCTCTGGAAACACCATATATTTT. Its translation is CASSQGGQISGNTIYF.

V and J are TRBV6-5 and TRBJ1-1; 7 bases are shared with TRBD1. The CDR3 length is 16 residues. V shed 0 bases and J 1 base; nucleotides not matched to a gene: 5. The V gene's germline CDR1 is MNHEY and CDR2 SVGAGI. The CDR3: CASSYSTGRKNTEAFF. As DNA, the CDR3 is TGTGCCAGCAGTTACTCGACAGGGCGCAAGAACACTGAAGCTTTCTTT.

The chain employs TRBV12-3 or TRBV12-4 and TRBJ1-1; 7 bases are shared with TRBD1. The CDR3 is 13 residues long. V was pared by 4 bases and J by 10 bases, with 9 bases of the junction left unmatched. The CDR3 loop is CASSSGRGLGAFF. The CDR3 DNA follows: TGTGCCAGCAGTTCCGGCAGGGGGTTGGGAGCTTTCTTT.

The V call is TRBV30, the J call TRBJ1-1; 7 positions agree with TRBD1. This CDR3 region has 13 residues. The germline gives CDR1 GTSNPN, CDR2 SVGIG (reference sequence). V shed 4 bases and J 0 bases; nucleotides not matched to a gene: 2. The CDR3 protein is CAWTGGMNTEAFF. The CDR3 nucleotides read TGTGCCTGGACAGGGGGAATGAACACTGAAGCTTTCTTT.